These 26 T cell receptor beta chains were sequenced from one sample in a study of CD8 T cells in ankylosing spondylitis. What these receptors recognize is not known. Notes on the study in general: What seemed typical of ankylosing spondylitis blood was a TCR beta motif built from about 8 highly homologous variants.

MiXCR was run by TCRdb on the 5' RACE reads, yielding one entry per CDR3 protein. The top ten hold under 55% of the sample, which has around 220,000 distinct CDR3 sequences, 15% to 20% seen once. Sequencing was performed on blood, either unsorted or a sorted T cell fraction (not recorded which). The receptors shown here come from a male donor with ankylosing spondylitis.

This clonotype has just a few counts. DNA of the CDR3: TGTGCCAGCAGCTCCCCACTCGCCCCCCTCTCCTACGAGCAGTACTTC. Translated: CASSSPLAPLSYEQYF. The rearrangement uses TRBV7-9 and TRBJ2-7; no clear D. V shed 4 bases and J shed 0 bases, with 16 bases lying between them. Germline V gene lookup returns CDR1 SEHNR and CDR2 FQNEAQ (reference sequence). This CDR3 spans 16 amino acids.

This clonotype was recorded a few times. The V call is TRBV27, the J call TRBJ1-5; possibly TRBD1 for D (5 bases). V lost 3 bases and J lost 9, with 12 bases in between. This CDR3 contains 13 residues. Germline assignment: CDR1 MNHEY and CDR2 SMNVEV (reference sequence). CDR3: CASSFRGDGPQHF. The CDR3 DNA reads TGTGCCAGCAGTTTTAGAGGGGACGGGCCCCAGCATTTT.

The V call is TRBV9, the J call TRBJ2-3, with 10 bases that match TRBD2. Germline V lookup: CDR1 SGDLS, CDR2 YYNGEE. This CDR3 spans 16 amino acids. The trim removed 3 bases at V and 0 bases at J, leaving 4 bases unmatched. CDR3 DNA: TGTGCCAGCAGCGGGGGACTAGCGAGTAGCACAGATACGCAGTATTTT. As protein: CASSGGLASSTDTQYF.

The table lists this clonotype with a few counts. The V gene is TRBV3-1, the J gene TRBJ2-7; D gene ambiguous. V shed 0 bases and J shed 2 bases, with 17 bases lying between them. The CDR3 spans 17 residues. Germline V gene data show CDR1 as LGHDT and CDR2 as YNNKEL (reference sequence). CDR3 DNA sequence: TGTGCCAGCAGCCAAGACGGCCCGGACCTTCTCCCCTACGAGCAGTACTTC. As protein: CASSQDGPDLLPYEQYF.

The CDR3 reads CASSYPNEQFF. In DNA form, the CDR3 reads TGTGCCAGCAGTTACCCCAATGAGCAGTTCTTC. The genes are TRBV6-2 or TRBV6-3 and TRBJ2-1; D gene uncertain. The CDR3 is 11 residues long. The germline V gene has CDR1 MNHEY and CDR2 SVGEGT. Trimming shortened V by 2 bases and J by 6 bases, and 2 bases separated the two germline ends.

This sequence joins TRBV27 and TRBJ2-1; the D gene is possibly TRBD2 (5 bases). Trimming removed 4 bases at V and 6 bases at J, with 10 bases between. Per germline, CDR1 MNHEY and CDR2 SMNVEV (reference sequence). The CDR3 consists of 13 residues. CDR3 amino acids: CASSSGFPNEQFF. CDR3 in DNA: TGTGCCAGCAGTTCGGGGTTCCCCAATGAGCAGTTCTTC.

The chain uses TRBV27 and TRBJ2-1; 7 nucleotides line up with TRBD2. J was trimmed by 5 bases and V by 5 bases; bases with no gene match: 9. This CDR3 region has 15 residues. Germline V gene sequence: CDR1 MNHEY, CDR2 SMNVEV (reference sequence). The CDR3 spells CASSRTRLFDNEQFF. DNA of the CDR3: TGTGCCAGCAGTCGGACTAGACTTTTCGACAATGAGCAGTTCTTC.

This clonotype has more than one count but fewer than ten. The V call is TRBV4-1, the J call TRBJ2-3; weak D call: TRBD1 (6 bases). Trimming shortened V by 3 bases and J by 5 bases, and 9 bases separated the two germline ends. CDR3 length equals 13 residues. Germline V CDR1 and CDR2: MGHRA, YSYEKL. CDR3 region: CASSQPTGDTQYF. The CDR3 bases are TGCGCCAGCAGCCAGCCGACAGGAGATACGCAGTATTTT.

This clonotype has more than one count but fewer than ten. This rearrangement joins TRBV30 to TRBJ1-1, with D perhaps matching TRBD1 (5 bases). The length of the CDR3 is 14 residues. Germline V CDR1 and CDR2: GTSNPN, SVGIG (reference sequence). The V and J ends lost 0 bases and 0 bases respectively, with 8 bases between them. The CDR3 DNA is TGTGCCTGGAGTGTCGGGGGGTTGAACACTGAAGCTTTCTTT. It specifies CAWSVGGLNTEAFF. Drawing the rest from reference TRBV30 and TRBJ1-1, the complete variable domain is SQTIHQWPATLVQPVGSPLSLECTVEGTSNPNLYWYRQAAGRGLQLLFYSVGIGQISSEVPQNLSASRPQDRQFILSSKKLLLSDSGFYLCAWSVGGLNTEAFFGQGTRLTVV.

This clonotype was counted many times. The chain employs TRBV29-1 and TRBJ1-1; maybe TRBD1 (6 bases). The CDR3 consists of 15 residues. CDR1 and CDR2 from the germline V gene are SQVTM and ANQGSEA. The germline V and J ends were trimmed by 6 bases and 1 base, with 18 bases remaining between them. The CDR3 sequence is CSVHPPDRENTEAFF. The CDR3 DNA follows: TGCAGCGTCCACCCACCGGACAGAGAGAACACTGAAGCTTTCTTT.

This clonotype occurred many times. The gene calls are TRBV20-1 and TRBJ2-1, with D maybe TRBD2 (5 bases). Germline V gives CDR1 DFQATT, CDR2 SNEGSKA (reference sequence). V lost 3 bases and J 0 bases, leaving 12 bases between the germline ends. This CDR3 has 15 amino acids. The CDR3 reads CSASGLPSSYNEQFF. The DNA for the CDR3 is TGCAGTGCTAGCGGACTCCCGAGCTCCTACAATGAGCAGTTCTTC.

This clonotype was counted a few times. The J gene is TRBJ2-2, the V gene TRBV11-2; D is unresolved. Germline loops: CDR1 SGHAT, CDR2 FQNNGV. The CDR3 consists of 16 residues. The V end was cut by 1 base, the J end by 7 bases, with 16 bases between. The CDR3 sequence is CASSLAPTPSFGELFF. The CDR3 bases are TGTGCCAGCAGCTTAGCCCCCACGCCGTCCTTCGGGGAGCTGTTTTTT. Together with reference TRBV11-2 and TRBJ2-2, the CDR3 gives the full variable domain: EAGVAQSPRYKIIEKRQSVAFWCNPISGHATLYWYQQILGQGPKLLIQFQNNGVVDDSQLPKDRFSAERLKGVDSTLKIQPAKLEDSAVYLCASSLAPTPSFGELFFGEGSRLTVL.

In its sample, this clonotype was seen a few times. This rearrangement joins TRBV27 to TRBJ1-1; D uncertain. In germline, CDR1 is MNHEY, CDR2 SMNVEV (reference sequence). This CDR3 contains 16 residues. Trimming removed 6 bases at V and 5 bases at J, with 22 bases between. DNA of the CDR3: TGTGCCAGCAGACAAATAATCAACACCGGAAGGACTGAAGCTTTCTTT. It is translated as CASRQIINTGRTEAFF.

The chain has TRBV5-1 and TRBJ2-7, with D possibly being TRBD1 or TRBD2 (6 bases each). Trimming shortened V by 0 bases and J by 5 bases, and 12 bases separated the two germline ends. The germline gives CDR1 SGHRS, CDR2 YFSETQ. This CDR3 has 14 amino acids. CDR3 sequence (DNA): TGCGCCAGCAGCTTGGACCCGGGGGCCGACGAGCAGTACTTC. Translation gives CASSLDPGADEQYF.

In this sample, this clonotype turned up a few times. The chain combines TRBV9 with TRBJ1-1, with 8 bases fitting TRBD1. V gave up 3 bases and J gave up 7 bases; unmatched junction bases: 2. The CDR3 runs to 12 residues. Germline V gene data show CDR1 as SGDLS and CDR2 as YYNGEE. In nucleotides, the CDR3 is TGTGCCAGCAGCGGGACAGGGCTTGAAGCTTTCTTT. Translated, it gives CASSGTGLEAFF.

This clonotype was detected ten times or more. The rearrangement joins TRBV12-3 or TRBV12-4 to TRBJ1-1; D remains unclear. Trimming removed 1 base from V and 1 base from J, with 1 base in between. This CDR3 has 12 amino acids. The CDR3 nucleotides read TGTGCCAGCAGTTTAGAGAACACTGAAGCTTTCTTT. Protein: CASSLENTEAFF.

This clonotype was detected a few times. The chain uses TRBV19 and TRBJ1-1; 8 bases line up with TRBD1. The V and J ends lost 7 bases and 3 bases, in that order; junction bases with no gene match: 10. The CDR3 runs 15 residues. Germline-derived CDR1 and CDR2 are LNHDA and SQIVND (reference sequence). The CDR3 DNA reads as TGTGCCAGTACCCCCGGACAGGGCCTATACACTGAAGCTTTCTTT. Its protein product is CASTPGQGLYTEAFF.

This chain joins TRBV29-1 and TRBJ2-7; 9 positions match TRBD1. J gave up 4 bases and V 7 bases, and 5 bases lay outside the gene matches. Per the germline V gene, CDR1 is SQVTM and CDR2 is ANQGSEA. This CDR3 is 12 amino acids long. For the CDR3, the DNA is TGCAGCGGGGGGGACAGGGATTACGAGCAGTACTTC. Amino acid sequence: CSGGDRDYEQYF.

The chain recombines TRBV27 with TRBJ2-5; 11 bases are shared with TRBD2. The CDR3 runs to 16 residues. Germline CDR1 and CDR2: MNHEY and SMNVEV (reference sequence). V was clipped by 4 bases and J by 1 base; unmatched bases: 5. In DNA form, the CDR3 reads TGTGCCAGCAGTTCCTTAGCGGGAGGGTTCCAAGAGACCCAGTACTTC. It codes for CASSSLAGGFQETQYF.

This clonotype has only a few counts. CDR3 residues: CASSLMMGLNTEAFF. The CDR3 bases are TGTGCCAGCAGCTTAATGATGGGTTTGAACACTGAAGCTTTCTTT. V usage is TRBV7-9 and J usage is TRBJ1-1; D gene ambiguous. The CDR3 loop spans 15 amino acids. Per the germline V gene, CDR1 is SEHNR and CDR2 is FQNEAQ (reference sequence). Trimming removed 2 bases at V and 0 bases at J, with 10 bases between.

DNA of the CDR3: TGCAGCGTTGAGGGCAGGGGCGGCTATGGCTACACCTTC. It translates to CSVEGRGGYGYTF. The V call is TRBV29-1, the J call TRBJ1-2; D perhaps matches TRBD1 (6 bases). Trimming took 3 bases from V and 4 from J, leaving 12 bases between them. Germline CDR1 SQVTM, CDR2 ANQGSEA. The CDR3 extends over 13 amino acids.

This clonotype was found a few times. The genes are TRBV18 and TRBJ1-4; D not resolved. The CDR3 contains 15 residues. Germline loops: CDR1 KGHSH, CDR2 LQKENI. With 3 bases removed from V and 4 bases from J, the gap between germline ends came to 12 bases. CDR3 residues: CASSPDGRHNEKLFF. In DNA, the CDR3 is TGTGCCAGCTCACCGGACGGGAGACATAATGAAAAACTGTTTTTT.

V and J are TRBV7-9 and TRBJ2-7; a weak D match, TRBD2 (6 bases). CDR3 length equals 15 residues. The germline gives CDR1 SEHNR, CDR2 FQNEAQ (reference sequence). Trimming pared 3 bases from V and 1 base from J, leaving 13 bases between. The CDR3 nucleotides read TGTGCCAGCAGCTTGAATAGCGGATATTCCTACGAGCAGTACTTC. This encodes CASSLNSGYSYEQYF.

Only a few counts were recorded for this clonotype. Its ends do not fully match the called genes, so a read error is possible. The chain links TRBV28 to TRBJ2-7; 13 nucleotides agree with TRBD2. Germline CDR1 reads MDHEN; CDR2 reads SYDVKM. CDR3 length: 15 amino acids. CDR3 residues: CASSSPLTSGRGRDF. The DNA for the CDR3 is TGTGCCAGCAGTTCCCCCCTAACTAGCGGGAGGGGGCGAGACTTC. Supplemented by reference TRBV28 and TRBJ2-7, the full variable domain reads DVKVTQSSRYLVKRTGEKVFLECVQDMDHENMFWYRQDPGLGLRLIYFSYDVKMKEKGDIPEGYSVSREKKERFSLILESASTNQTSMYLCASSSPLTSGRGRDFGPGTRLTVT.

This chain uses TRBV6-2 or TRBV6-3 with TRBJ2-2, with TRBD2 matching over 10 bases. The CDR3 runs to 17 residues. Germline V CDR1 and CDR2: MNHEY, SVGEGT. V dropped 4 bases and J dropped 1; count of bases not matched to a gene: 6. CDR3: CASSFLAGAVNTGELFF. The CDR3 DNA sequence: TGTGCCAGCAGTTTCCTAGCGGGGGCCGTGAACACCGGGGAGCTGTTTTTT.

The rearrangement joins TRBV11-2 to TRBJ2-2; D assignment may be TRBD1 or TRBD2 (5 bases each). Trimming stripped 1 base from V and 7 bases from J, with 25 bases between. The CDR3 is 19 residues long. Germline V gene sequence: CDR1 SGHAT, CDR2 FQNNGV. The CDR3 bases are TGTGCCAGCAGCTTAGGGGTGGGACGACTCGAAACCGTCAACGGGGAGCTGTTTTTT. Encoded protein: CASSLGVGRLETVNGELFF.